These 32 T cell receptor beta chains were sequenced from one sample in a study of beta chain features in type 1 diabetes. Study outcomes and limitations: Patients with Type 1 diabetes showed moderately but significantly shorter TCRB CDR3s in all four CD4+ subsets.

Investigators reverse transcribed all isolated RNA, so they sequenced expressed TCRB transcripts. Some clones are missing from TCRdb's copy, which holds only in-frame ones; the method was immunoSEQ multiplex PCR. This sample has tens of thousands of clones, with around half found just once. Their antigens are not known. Input material: Tregs from blood. These receptors all come from a woman aged 40 to 50 with type 1 diabetes.

V is TRBV2 and J is TRBJ2-2; 11 nucleotides match TRBD1. The V gene's germline CDR1 is SNHLY and CDR2 FYNNEI. The CDR3 runs 14 residues. V dropped 11 bases and J dropped 5; count of bases not matched to a gene: 7. DNA of the CDR3: TGTGCCGGTTCCGGGACAGGGGGGACCGGGGAGCTGTTTTTT. Residues: CAGSGTGGTGELFF.

The CDR3 loop is CASSQRVLEETQYF. As DNA, the CDR3 is TGTGCCAGCTCACAACGCGTCCTGGAAGAGACCCAGTACTTC. The J gene is TRBJ2-5, the V gene TRBV18; D gene unclear. V was pared by 4 bases and J by 3 bases, with 12 bases between. The CDR3 is made up of 14 amino acids. CDR1 and CDR2 from the germline V gene are KGHSH and LQKENI.

There are a few counts of this clone. The chain is built from TRBV7-2 and TRBJ1-2, with D tentatively TRBD1 (5 bases). Trimming stripped 4 bases from V and 13 bases from J, with 16 bases between. This CDR3 region has 12 residues. Germline assignment: CDR1 SGHTA and CDR2 FQGNSA. The CDR3 DNA follows: TGTGCCAGCAGCTCCCGGGGGGTCAGGAGCACCTTC. It is translated as CASSSRGVRSTF.

This chain uses TRBV4-3 with TRBJ1-1; D not certain. The CDR3 is 13 amino acids. Germline assignment: CDR1 LGHNA and CDR2 YSLEER. The V end was cut by 0 bases, the J end by 10 bases, with 12 bases between. The CDR3 reads CASSQDRAGRAFF. In DNA form, the CDR3 reads TGCGCCAGCAGCCAAGACCGTGCCGGTCGAGCTTTCTTT.

The CDR3 DNA follows: TGTGCCAGCAGTTACGGGGGCGGTCAGCCCCAGCATTTT. Protein: CASSYGGGQPQHF. The V and J genes are TRBV6-5 and TRBJ1-5; D perhaps matches TRBD1 (6 bases). The V and J ends lost 2 bases and 6 bases respectively, with 8 bases between them. This CDR3 region has 13 residues. Germline CDR1 MNHEY, CDR2 SVGAGI.

The chain carries TRBV5-5 and TRBJ2-1; 8 bases match TRBD2. This CDR3 has 14 amino acids. The J segment lost 3 bases and the V segment lost 5 bases, leaving 4 bases of the junction unmatched. The germline V gene has CDR1 SGHKS and CDR2 YYEKEE (reference sequence). CDR3 residues: CASRGTRLYNEQFF. CDR3 bases: TGTGCCAGCAGAGGGACTAGACTCTACAATGAGCAGTTCTTC. Full variable domain (outside the CDR3, taken from reference TRBV5-5 and TRBJ2-1): DAGVTQSPTHLIKTRGQQVTLRCSPISGHKSVSWYQQVLGQGPQFIFQYYEKEERGRGNFPDRFSARQFPNYSSELNVNALLLGDSALYLCASRGTRLYNEQFFGPGTRLTVL.

V and J are TRBV6-1 and TRBJ1-2; tentative D call: TRBD1 (5 bases). Germline assignment: CDR1 MNHNS and CDR2 SASEGT. The V and J ends lost 2 bases and 4 bases respectively, with 11 bases between them. This CDR3 spans 14 amino acids. CDR3 protein: CASSEQVGGYGYTF. As DNA, the CDR3 is TGTGCCAGCAGTGAACAGGTCGGGGGCTATGGCTACACCTTC.

This clone was seen a handful of times. The CDR3: CASSPWTGRGGNQPQHF. CDR3 coding DNA: TGTGCCAGCAGTCCCTGGACAGGGAGAGGCGGCAATCAGCCCCAGCATTTT. J is TRBJ1-5 and V is TRBV28, with 8 bases lining up with TRBD1. CDR3 length: 17 residues. Germline-derived CDR1 and CDR2 are MDHEN and SYDVKM. The V segment lost 5 bases and the J segment 2 bases; nucleotides outside the gene matches: 11.

This clone was detected only a few times. In DNA, the CDR3 is TGTGCCAGCAGCGTAATGTCTAGCGGAAGATACAATGAGCAGTTCTTC. Its translation is CASSVMSSGRYNEQFF. The chain uses TRBV9 and TRBJ2-1; TRBD2 aligns across 7 bases. The V gene end was trimmed by 1 base and the J gene end by 4 bases; junction bases not matched to a gene: 8. The CDR3 has 16 residues. Per the germline V gene, CDR1 is SGDLS and CDR2 is YYNGEE. The whole variable domain, filled in from reference TRBV9 and TRBJ2-1, reads DSGVTQTPKHLITATGQRVTLRCSPRSGDLSVYWYQQSLDQGLQFLIQYYNGEERAKGNILERFSAQQFPDLHSELNLSSLELGDSALYFCASSVMSSGRYNEQFFGPGTRLTVL.

This chain connects TRBV6-6 to TRBJ2-7; D is perhaps TRBD2 (6 bases). Germline V lookup: CDR1 MNHNY, CDR2 SVGAGI (reference sequence). This CDR3 is built from 13 residues. Trimming shortened V by 8 bases and J by 6 bases, and 17 bases separated the two germline ends. CDR3 in DNA: TGTGCCAGCCGGGGACTGGCGATCGGCGAGCAGTACTTC. It is translated as CASRGLAIGEQYF.

In this sample, this clone turned up a few times. The chain uses TRBV6-5 and TRBJ2-5; maybe TRBD1 (7 bases). The assigned J gene may be wrong: the sequence end matches TRBJ2-7 better. CDR3 size: 14 residues. The germline V gene has CDR1 MNHEY and CDR2 SVGAGI. This CDR3 is CASSLGGTAYEQYF. As DNA, the CDR3 is TGTGCCAGCTCCCTCGGCGGGACAGCCTACGAGCAGTACTTC.

This clone was counted a few times. The chain links TRBV11-1 to TRBJ2-2; 8 nucleotides match TRBD1. Germline values: CDR1 SGHAT, CDR2 FQDESV (reference sequence). V dropped 5 bases and J dropped 4; count of bases not matched to a gene: 6. The CDR3 runs to 15 residues. In DNA form, the CDR3 reads TGTGCCAGCAGCCCAGACAGGGGAGGCACCGGGGAGCTGTTTTTT. It translates to CASSPDRGGTGELFF.

A word on this clone: Other DNA sequences in this specimen translate into the identical CDR3. This chain connects TRBV5-1 to TRBJ2-2; 7 nucleotides line up with TRBD1. The CDR3 spans 15 residues. After removal of 2 bases from V and 0 bases from J, the junction contained 1 base not matched to a gene. Looked up from germline, CDR1 is SGHRS and CDR2 is YFSETQ. Here the CDR3 DNA reads TGCGCCAGCAGCTTCGGGACAGCGAACACCGGGGAGCTGTTTTTT. Protein: CASSFGTANTGELFF.

The V call is TRBV5-6, the J call TRBJ1-5, with a possible D match to TRBD1 (6 bases). V was trimmed by 6 bases and J by 5 bases, leaving 15 bases between them. The CDR3 covers 14 residues. Germline CDR1 and CDR2: SGHDT and YYEEEE. CDR3 sequence (DNA): TGTGCCAGCAACTACTTTGCAGGGGATCAGCCCCAGCATTTT. Its protein product is CASNYFAGDQPQHF.

The chain recombines TRBV4-3 with TRBJ2-3, with D possibly being TRBD1 (5 bases). Germline CDR1 reads LGHNA; CDR2 reads YSLEER. Trimming stripped 8 bases from V and 1 base from J, with 16 bases between. This CDR3 region has 15 residues. The CDR3: CASARRWGGTDTQYF. Written as DNA, the CDR3 is TGCGCCAGCGCTCGCCGGTGGGGCGGCACAGATACGCAGTATTTT.

This clone was observed a handful of times. The gene calls are TRBV5-4 and TRBJ2-7; TRBD2 matches 10 bases. V lost 4 bases to trimming and J lost 3 bases; unmatched junction nucleotides: 4. Per the germline V gene, CDR1 is SGHNT and CDR2 is YYREEE (reference sequence). The CDR3 spans 14 residues. The CDR3 sequence: CASSLTSGNYEQYF. As DNA, the CDR3 is TGTGCCAGCAGCCTCACTAGCGGGAACTACGAGCAGTACTTC.

This chain links TRBV7-9 with TRBJ2-5, with 9 bases lining up with TRBD2. Germline V gene lookup returns CDR1 SEHNR and CDR2 FQNEAQ (reference sequence). This CDR3 is 17 amino acids long. Germline trimming cut 3 bases from V and 4 bases from J; bases unmatched to any gene: 12. The CDR3 region has the DNA TGTGCCAGCAGCTTGGACGTCAGCGGGAGGCGTAGAGAGACCCAGTACTTC. Amino acid sequence: CASSLDVSGRRRETQYF.

This clone appeared a few times. This sequence joins TRBV10-3 and TRBJ2-5, with TRBD2 matching over 8 bases. CDR3 length equals 14 residues. The V and J ends lost 9 bases and 5 bases, in that order; junction bases with no gene match: 11. Germline CDR1 is ENHRY and CDR2 is SYGVKD. CDR3 DNA: TGTGCCATTAAAGAGGGAGCGGGAGAGGAGACCCAGTACTTC. Translated: CAIKEGAGEETQYF.

This rearrangement joins TRBV7-8 to TRBJ2-7; 8 nucleotides align to TRBD1. CDR1 SGHVS and CDR2 FQNEAQ come from the germline V gene. J lost 10 bases, V lost 6 bases, and 17 bases had no gene match. The CDR3 is made up of 15 amino acids. CDR3 nucleotides: TGTGCCAGCAGTAGTATTATGGGGACAGGATCGAGACAGTACTTC. Its protein product is CASSSIMGTGSRQYF.

The chain uses TRBV6-6 and TRBJ1-1; D not certain. There are 12 residues in the CDR3. The V and J ends lost 5 bases and 0 bases respectively, with 4 bases between them. Per the germline V gene, CDR1 is MNHNY and CDR2 is SVGAGI (reference sequence). CDR3 sequence reads: CASSQMNTEAFF. In DNA form, the CDR3 reads TGTGCCAGCAGTCAAATGAACACTGAAGCTTTCTTT.

The V and J genes are TRBV5-5 and TRBJ2-1; 8 positions match TRBD1. Germline-derived CDR1 and CDR2 are SGHKS and YYEKEE (reference sequence). The CDR3 loop spans 16 amino acids. The V segment lost 4 bases and the J segment 0 bases; nucleotides outside the gene matches: 6. Here the CDR3 reads CASSPGQASSYNEQFF. The CDR3 nucleotides are TGTGCCAGCAGCCCGGGACAGGCGAGCTCCTACAATGAGCAGTTCTTC.

V and J are TRBV15 and TRBJ1-2; 7 bases line up with TRBD1. V shed 3 bases and J 4 bases; nucleotides not matched to a gene: 5. Germline CDR1 reads LNHNV; CDR2 reads YYDKDF (reference sequence). CDR3 length: 14 amino acids. This CDR3 reads CATSRATGFYGYTF. As DNA, the CDR3 is TGTGCCACCAGCAGGGCGACAGGGTTCTATGGCTACACCTTC.

V gene TRBV5-1 combines with J gene TRBJ2-3; D might be TRBD2 (6 bases). The CDR3 runs to 14 residues. Per germline, CDR1 SGHRS and CDR2 YFSETQ. V was pared by 3 bases and J by 4 bases, with 12 bases between. The CDR3 loop reads CASSSLTSADTQYF. For the CDR3, the DNA is TGCGCCAGCAGCTCGTTGACTAGTGCAGATACGCAGTATTTT.

The J gene is TRBJ2-6, the V gene TRBV7-9; D is possibly TRBD1 (5 bases). V lost 1 base to trimming and J lost 2 bases, with 6 bases between them. CDR1 and CDR2 (germline): SEHNR, FQNEAQ (reference sequence). The CDR3 runs 15 residues. Here the CDR3 reads CASSLGGAGANVLTF. As DNA, the CDR3 is TGTGCCAGCAGCTTAGGGGGCGCTGGGGCCAACGTCCTGACTTTC.

J is TRBJ2-2 and V is TRBV10-3, with 7 positions matching TRBD2. The V and J ends lost 6 bases and 7 bases, in that order; junction bases with no gene match: 8. The CDR3 is 14 residues long. CDR1 is ENHRY, CDR2 SYGVKD, per germline. DNA of the CDR3: TGTGCCATCAGCGAGGAACTAGCGATCGGGGAGCTGTTTTTT. This translates into CAISEELAIGELFF.

The chain employs TRBV6-5 and TRBJ1-2; D call uncertain. The CDR3 covers 13 residues. Trimming stripped 6 bases from V and 1 base from J, with 9 bases between. Germline values: CDR1 MNHEY, CDR2 SVGAGI. CDR3 DNA: TGTGCCAGCAGGCTGACTATTAACTATGGCTACACCTTC. Its protein is CASRLTINYGYTF.

The chain is built from TRBV18 and TRBJ2-6; a possible D gene is TRBD1 (6 bases). The V and J ends lost 4 bases and 4 bases respectively, with 23 bases between them. This CDR3 is 19 amino acids long. Per the germline V gene, CDR1 is KGHSH and CDR2 is LQKENI. The DNA for the CDR3 is TGTGCCAGCTCACAACCTCCTCAACAGGGCCTACGAGGGGCCAACGTCCTGACTTTC. This sequence encodes CASSQPPQQGLRGANVLTF.

The chain recombines TRBV5-6 with TRBJ2-7, with TRBD1 matching over 8 bases. The CDR3 runs 15 residues. Germline assignment: CDR1 SGHDT and CDR2 YYEEEE. Germline trimming cut 1 base from V and 2 bases from J; bases unmatched to any gene: 5. The CDR3 nucleotides read TGTGCCAGCAGCTTGCGGCAGGGGGCCCCCTACGAGCAGTACTTC. It translates to CASSLRQGAPYEQYF.

This chain connects TRBV6-5 to TRBJ1-4, with D maybe TRBD1 (5 bases). This CDR3 region has 14 residues. The germline V gene encodes CDR1 MNHEY and CDR2 SVGAGI. Deletions cut 7 bases from V and 4 bases from J, with 13 bases between. CDR3 in amino acids: CASTPTVLNEKLFF. In DNA form, the CDR3 reads TGTGCCAGCACCCCGACAGTTCTTAATGAAAAACTGTTTTTT.

The chain links TRBV6-6 to TRBJ1-4; 7 bases fit TRBD1. Germline V CDR1 and CDR2: MNHNY, SVGAGI (reference sequence). Trimming cost V 6 bases and J 4 bases; bases outside gene matches: 5. The CDR3 is 14 residues long. The CDR3 DNA follows: TGTGCCAGCAGCCTGGGACAGTATAATGAAAAACTGTTTTTT. It specifies CASSLGQYNEKLFF.

The table lists this clone with a few counts. The chain couples TRBV19 to TRBJ1-1, with D maybe TRBD1 (6 bases). The CDR3 is 13 residues long. In germline, CDR1 is LNHDA, CDR2 SQIVND (reference sequence). Trimming removed 11 bases from V and 2 bases from J, with 15 bases in between. The DNA for the CDR3 is TGTGCCGTTCAGGGGAGAGCTAACACTGAAGCTTTCTTT. Protein sequence: CAVQGRANTEAFF.

V is TRBV19 and J is TRBJ2-2, with D maybe TRBD1 (5 bases). Germline V gives CDR1 LNHDA, CDR2 SQIVND (reference sequence). V lost 10 bases and J 4 bases, leaving 16 bases between the germline ends. The CDR3 consists of 14 residues. DNA for the CDR3: TGTGCCACCGGAAGGCAGGGTGTCACCGGGGAGCTGTTTTTT. Its translation: CATGRQGVTGELFF.